This TCR beta chain originates from a study of blood T cell repertoires in COVID-19 (dated by TCRdb to the early 2020s). Some background on the complete study: Collaborator samples came from the United States, Italy and Spain and covered acute and convalescent phases of COVID-19. The samples were drawn from two sources: the first 160 participants of the ongoing ImmuneRACE study, and about 1,300 subjects contributed by 6 global collaborators. HLA class I and class II types, where available, came from metadata supplied by the sample provider rather than from assay-based typing. The prospective study material was composed of cDNA or gDNA derived from T cells, B-cell-depleted T cells, or PBMCs. A de-identified subject ID, COVID-19 status, age in years and sex were almost always included in the sample metadata. Deeply sampled blood TCRbeta repertoires from subjects exposed to, actively infected with, or recovered from COVID-19 were included in the dataset. The repertoires were released in a freely available public database meant as a resource for research on the immune response to SARS-CoV-2.

Details on this clone: Which antigen it targets is not known. Base qualities are not recorded, but no much larger clone differs from it by a single base.

Relative to germline, V is 1 base shorter and J is 1 base shorter, with 6 bases between their ends. The CDR3 numbers 14 residues from cysteine through phenylalanine. Just CDR3 DNA is preserved here, 42 bases in frame from base 1. In the germline V gene, CDR1 corresponds to SGHTA and CDR2 to FQGTGA. The immunoSEQ Assay, a bias-controlled multiplex PCR, was used to amplify TCRbeta CDR3 regions from genomic DNA. In the paper's pipeline: The number of nucleated cells in each sample was estimated from the amplification of reference gene primers within the assay. To quantify the absolute abundance of each unique TCRbeta CDR3 rearrangement, sequence reads were collapsed and filtered. For each sample, productive Simpson clonality was calculated by taking the square root of Simpson's diversity index across productive rearrangements. TCRdb re-hosts the immuneACCESS table, in-frame sequences only. Its copies lack some clones; in the studies checked, an unresolved V gene accounts for under half of them, and the cause for the rest is not known. The D gene and trimming were derived from the DNA, and the V and J assignments and clone size from that table. In this sample the table shows 87,000 or so clones, 80% to 90% of which occur a single time. The ten largest clones take up around 10% of the sample.

Each collaborating institution followed its own protocols to collect whole blood in K2EDTA tubes. For TCRbeta analysis, collaborators shipped samples as frozen whole blood, isolated PBMCs, or DNA extracted from either of those sample types. General conclusions and limits of the study: The quantity of clinical and demographic metadata differed by source and by participant and was supplied without curation.

The sequenced sample was peripheral blood. The V and J segments used are TRBV7-3 and TRBJ2-3, with no confidently assigned D gene. This sequence originates from a man at least 80 years old with acute or convalescent COVID-19. The nucleotides read TGTGCCAGCAGCTTAATGTCGGGCACAGATACGCAGTATTTT. It codes for CASSLMSGTDTQYF.